These 19 T cell receptor beta chains were all obtained from the same sample, sequenced in a study of blood T cell repertoires in COVID-19. Sequencing used immunoSEQ multiplex PCR; TCRdb keeps in-frame clones, though not all of them. The sample consists of 150,000 to 200,000 clones, 80% to 90% of them appearing once. The source material was PBMCs or T cells enriched from blood (not recorded which). Receptors were obtained from a woman aged 18-29 years who had recovered from COVID-19.

This clone has only a few counts. The V and J genes are TRBV10-3 and TRBJ2-1; TRBD2 matches 11 bases. CDR3 length: 16 residues. Germline-derived CDR1 and CDR2 are ENHRY and SYGVKD. Trimming at V came to 2 bases and at J to 4 bases, leaving 4 bases not matched to a gene. CDR3 loop: CAISEGWTSGYNEQFF. In nucleotides, the CDR3 is TGTGCCATCAGTGAGGGATGGACTAGCGGGTACAATGAGCAGTTCTTC.

The chain links TRBV14 to TRBJ1-4; 7 positions agree with TRBD1. Germline values: CDR1 SGHDN, CDR2 FVKESK. V trimming: 4 bases; J trimming: 10 bases; junction bases outside the gene matches: 9. The CDR3 has 14 residues. CDR3 sequence: CASSRPGGRAKLFF. CDR3 DNA: TGTGCCAGCAGCCGGCCAGGGGGGCGTGCAAAACTGTTTTTT.

This clone was observed a few times. This chain links TRBV7-9 with TRBJ1-5; no clear D. V dropped 5 bases and J dropped 1 base, with 9 bases sitting between them. CDR3 length: 14 amino acids. Germline V gene sequence: CDR1 SEHNR, CDR2 FQNEAQ (reference sequence). The CDR3: CASSLDRSNQPQHF. The CDR3 DNA reads TGTGCCAGCAGCCTAGACCGGAGCAATCAGCCCCAGCATTTT.

This chain joins TRBV19 and TRBJ1-2; D not certain. V shed 5 bases and J shed 4 bases, with 11 bases lying between them. Germline V lookup: CDR1 LNHDA, CDR2 SQIVND (reference sequence). This CDR3 has 13 residues. The CDR3 protein is CASSLPTGYGYTF. In DNA, the CDR3 is TGTGCCAGTAGTCTCCCGACGGGCTATGGCTACACCTTC.

The chain couples TRBV5-1 to TRBJ2-5, with 15 nucleotides matching TRBD2. V shed 4 bases, J shed 5 bases, and the junction held 15 bases outside the gene matches. Germline V gene sequence: CDR1 SGHRS, CDR2 YFSETQ. CDR3 length equals 19 residues. CDR3 nucleotides: TGCGCCAGCAGCAGCGGACTAGCGGGGGGGCAACGCGTCGGGGAGACCCAGTACTTC. This gives the protein CASSSGLAGGQRVGETQYF.

The chain employs TRBV6-5 and TRBJ2-7; the match to TRBD1 covers 9 bases. J was trimmed by 2 bases and V by 7 bases; bases with no gene match: 3. The CDR3 has 13 residues. CDR1 is MNHEY, CDR2 SVGAGI, per germline. This CDR3 is CASTRTGAYEQYF. CDR3 coding DNA: TGTGCCAGCACCCGGACAGGGGCCTACGAGCAGTACTTC.

This chain joins TRBV6-5 and TRBJ1-5; D gene uncertain. Germline V gene data show CDR1 as MNHEY and CDR2 as SVGAGI. There are 14 residues in the CDR3. The V and J ends lost 6 bases and 0 bases respectively, with 9 bases between them. CDR3 coding DNA: TGTGCCAGCAGAAACCGGTATAGCAATCAGCCCCAGCATTTT. This codes for CASRNRYSNQPQHF.

The chain employs TRBV30 and TRBJ1-1; D possibly corresponds to TRBD1 (6 bases). The ends were cut back, 2 bases at V and 1 base at J, with 17 bases in the middle. This CDR3 has 16 residues. Germline loops: CDR1 GTSNPN, CDR2 SVGIG (reference sequence). CDR3 protein: CAWSTLSRGTNTEAFF. The CDR3 DNA sequence: TGTGCCTGGAGTACATTATCTAGGGGGACGAACACTGAAGCTTTCTTT.

This clone was detected a few times. V and J are TRBV7-9 and TRBJ1-2, with D unresolved. The V end was cut by 5 bases, the J end by 2 bases, with 9 bases between. The germline CDR1 and CDR2 sequences are SEHNR and FQNEAQ (reference sequence). The CDR3 runs 13 residues. Here the CDR3 DNA reads TGTGCCAGCAGCCTCCCACAGAACTATGGCTACACCTTC. Protein: CASSLPQNYGYTF.

This clone was counted once. At one end, the junction sequence differs from germline, possibly due to a read error. The V call is TRBV6-2 or TRBV6-3, the J call TRBJ1-5; the match to TRBD1 covers 9 bases. CDR1 and CDR2 (germline): MNHEY, SVGEGT. The length of the CDR3 is 18 residues. In DNA, the CDR3 is TGTGCCAGCACTTACGGGACAGGGAGAGGTCGTGGCAATCAGCCCCAGCATTTT. Its translation is CASTYGTGRGRGNQPQHF.

The rearrangement links TRBV15 to TRBJ1-3; 8 bases are shared with TRBD1. The length of the CDR3 is 15 residues. CDR1 and CDR2 (germline): LNHNV, YYDKDF (reference sequence). V dropped 0 bases and J dropped 9; count of bases not matched to a gene: 7. The DNA for the CDR3 is TGTGCCACCAGCAGAGAGGGGAGACAGGGGTCCACCATATATTTT. It is translated as CATSREGRQGSTIYF.

This rearrangement joins TRBV7-9 to TRBJ1-3; D is ambiguous. The CDR3 has 14 amino acids. V was clipped by 2 bases and J by 1 base, with 6 bases between them. The germline V gene encodes CDR1 SEHNR and CDR2 FQNEAQ (reference sequence). CDR3 residues: CASSLWESGNTIYF. CDR3 DNA sequence: TGTGCCAGCAGCTTATGGGAGTCTGGAAACACCATATATTTT.

This sequence joins TRBV4-1 and TRBJ1-1; tentatively, D is TRBD1 (6 bases). The CDR3 extends over 18 amino acids. The V and J ends lost 0 bases and 0 bases respectively, with 17 bases between them. Germline V CDR1 and CDR2: MGHRA, YSYEKL. The CDR3 bases are TGCGCCAGCAGCCAAGATAAGATAACAGGGATTATGAACACTGAAGCTTTCTTT. As protein: CASSQDKITGIMNTEAFF.

The chain is built from TRBV6-5 and TRBJ1-5; D call uncertain. In germline, CDR1 is MNHEY, CDR2 SVGAGI. Trimming took off 7 bases at V and 4 bases at J, with 11 bases between the two ends. CDR3 length equals 13 residues. In DNA, the CDR3 is TGTGCCAGCAAGGAGCAAGTTAATCAGCCCCAGCATTTT. Protein sequence: CASKEQVNQPQHF.

This rearrangement joins TRBV2 to TRBJ2-3, with 10 bases aligning to TRBD2. CDR3 length: 18 residues. V lost 3 bases, J lost 5 bases, and 14 bases stayed unmatched. Germline CDR1 reads SNHLY; CDR2 reads FYNNEI. The CDR3 bases are TGTGCCAGCAGTGATATTTCGGGGCTAGCGGGGGTGGGAGATACGCAGTATTTT. Translating gives CASSDISGLAGVGDTQYF. The whole variable domain, filled in from reference TRBV2 and TRBJ2-3, reads EPEVTQTPSHQVTQMGQEVILRCVPISNHLYFYWYRQILGQKVEFLVSFYNNEISEKSEIFDDQFSVERPDGSNFTLKIRSTKLEDSAMYFCASSDISGLAGVGDTQYFGPGTRLTVL.

The rearrangement uses TRBV5-1 and TRBJ1-1, with a tentative D call TRBD1 (6 bases). This CDR3 has 14 amino acids. Trimming pared 4 bases from V and 2 bases from J, leaving 12 bases between. Germline loops: CDR1 SGHRS, CDR2 YFSETQ. This chain's CDR3 is CASSLTGQNTEAFF. The CDR3 bases are TGCGCCAGCAGCCTAACGGGACAAAACACTGAAGCTTTCTTT.

V is TRBV19 and J is TRBJ2-7, with D perhaps matching TRBD2 (5 bases). Germline assignment: CDR1 LNHDA and CDR2 SQIVND (reference sequence). V gave up 3 bases and J gave up 0 bases, with 9 bases separating them. The CDR3 consists of 14 residues. As DNA, the CDR3 is TGTGCCAGTAGTATCCCGGGGAGCTCCTACGAGCAGTACTTC. Protein product: CASSIPGSSYEQYF.

The count of this clone is one. The genes are TRBV6-5 and TRBJ2-7; 8 bases fit TRBD2. The CDR3 contains 15 residues. Trimming cost V 7 bases and J 3 bases; bases outside gene matches: 11. Germline CDR1 is MNHEY and CDR2 is SVGAGI. For the CDR3, the DNA is TGTGCCAGCAAAACAGGGCGGGGGGATAGCTACGAGCAGTACTTC. Translation gives CASKTGRGDSYEQYF.

The rearrangement joins TRBV7-9 to TRBJ1-6; 7 bases fit TRBD1. This CDR3 has 15 amino acids. Germline V gene data show CDR1 as SEHNR and CDR2 as FQNEAQ (reference sequence). V lost 4 bases and J lost 6; bases outside the gene matches: 6. This chain's CDR3 is CASSSRTGTNSPLHF. CDR3 in DNA: TGTGCCAGCAGCTCCCGGACAGGAACTAATTCACCCCTCCACTTT.